One sample yielded the 28 T cell receptor beta chains listed below, sequenced in a study of CD8 T cells in Susac syndrome. Random-hexamer reverse transcription was applied to about 0.45 to 1 ug RNA. MiXCR was run by TCRdb on the immunoSEQ multiplex PCR reads, yielding one entry per CDR3 protein. The table records approximately 140,000 distinct CDR3 sequences, around 85% of them present only once. Sequencing was performed on CD8+ T cells from PBMCs. The receptors were gathered from a human donor with multiple sclerosis.

This chain uses TRBV30 with TRBJ2-7; D may be TRBD2 (6 bases). V lost 0 bases to trimming and J lost 1 base, with 7 bases between them. Germline assignment: CDR1 GTSNPN and CDR2 SVGIG (reference sequence). The CDR3 consists of 13 residues. The CDR3 spells CAWSVSGSYEQYV. The DNA for the CDR3 is TGTGCCTGGAGTGTAAGCGGGTCCTACGAGCAGTACGTC.

The chain couples TRBV6-1 to TRBJ1-1, with D tentatively TRBD1 (6 bases). The CDR3 extends over 15 amino acids. Germline loops: CDR1 MNHNS, CDR2 SASEGT. V lost 2 bases and J lost 3, with 13 bases in between. CDR3 DNA sequence: TGTGCCAGCAGTGAACTGGGGGGCTGGGACACTGAAGCTTTCTTT. It yields the protein CASSELGGWDTEAFF.

The rearrangement links TRBV29-1 to TRBJ2-2; a weak D match, TRBD1 (5 bases). The CDR3 loop spans 11 amino acids. V was pared by 7 bases and J by 6 bases, with 9 bases between. In germline, CDR1 is SQVTM, CDR2 ANQGSEA. This chain's CDR3 is CSGQGSGELFF. Here the CDR3 DNA reads TGCAGCGGTCAGGGTTCCGGGGAGCTGTTTTTT.

J is TRBJ1-1 and V is TRBV5-1; no definite D call. CDR1 and CDR2 (germline): SGHRS, YFSETQ. CDR3 size: 13 residues. V lost 0 bases and J 7 bases, leaving 10 bases between the germline ends. The CDR3 DNA follows: TGCGCCAGCAGCTTGGGACAAGAGCTTGAAGCTTTCTTT. Protein sequence: CASSLGQELEAFF.

The CDR3 bases are TGTGCCAGCAGTGATTGGGGGACACCCCTCAATGAGCAGTTCTTC. This encodes CASSDWGTPLNEQFF. V gene TRBV2 combines with J gene TRBJ2-1; D possibly corresponds to TRBD1 (6 bases). The CDR3 is 15 amino acids. Germline V gene sequence: CDR1 SNHLY, CDR2 FYNNEI. The V end was cut by 3 bases, the J end by 6 bases, with 15 bases between.

The chain couples TRBV6-2 or TRBV6-3 to TRBJ2-7; 7 bases agree with TRBD1. Trimming at V came to 6 bases and at J to 2 bases, leaving 7 bases not matched to a gene. Germline CDR1 MNHEY, CDR2 SVGEGT. The CDR3 totals 14 residues. The CDR3 loop is CASSSDREAYEQYV. The CDR3 bases are TGTGCCAGCAGCTCCGACAGGGAAGCCTACGAGCAGTACGTC.

The chain uses TRBV14 and TRBJ1-2; D possibly corresponds to TRBD1 (6 bases). Trimming removed 5 bases at V and 6 bases at J, with 13 bases between. There are 13 residues in the CDR3. In germline, CDR1 is SGHDN, CDR2 FVKESK. The CDR3 loop reads CASSNTGFDGYTF. The CDR3 DNA reads as TGTGCCAGCAGCAACACAGGGTTTGATGGCTACACCTTC.

The rearrangement joins TRBV12-3 or TRBV12-4 to TRBJ2-7; D gene ambiguous. This CDR3 spans 13 amino acids. The V gene lost 2 bases and the J gene lost 7 bases, with 12 bases spanning the gap. In nucleotides, the CDR3 is TGTGCCAGCAGTTTACTGGACCTAGGGGAGCAGTACTTC. It yields the protein CASSLLDLGEQYF.

The chain links TRBV14 to TRBJ1-2, with D possibly being TRBD1 (5 bases). V was clipped by 1 base and J by 4 bases, with 10 bases between them. CDR1 is SGHDN, CDR2 FVKESK, per germline. CDR3 length: 14 residues. The DNA for the CDR3 is TGTGCCAGCAGCCAAGTTCCGGGGGTCTATGGCTACACCTTC. It is translated as CASSQVPGVYGYTF.

This sequence joins TRBV6-1 and TRBJ2-1, with 11 bases that match TRBD2. Per germline, CDR1 MNHNS and CDR2 SASEGT. V gave up 1 base and J gave up 15 bases; unmatched junction bases: 8. The CDR3 loop spans 14 amino acids. The CDR3 sequence is CASSEGGSGRVAFF. CDR3 DNA sequence: TGTGCCAGCAGTGAAGGGGGTAGCGGGAGGGTGGCGTTCTTC.

The sample holds a few counts of this clonotype. V and J are TRBV12-3 or TRBV12-4 and TRBJ1-3; D is perhaps TRBD1 (5 bases). Deletions cut 6 bases from V and 0 bases from J, with 12 bases between. This CDR3 region has 15 residues. The CDR3 sequence is CASRPDRSSGNTIYF. As DNA, the CDR3 is TGTGCCAGCAGGCCTGACAGATCCTCTGGAAACACCATATATTTT.

V gene TRBV12-3 or TRBV12-4 combines with J gene TRBJ2-7, with 9 positions matching TRBD1. The length of the CDR3 is 13 residues. Unmatched junction bases numbered 6, after V lost 6 bases and J lost 6 bases. The CDR3 loop is CASRGQGGIEQYF. CDR3 nucleotides: TGTGCCAGCAGGGGACAGGGTGGGATCGAGCAGTACTTC.

The chain uses TRBV25-1 and TRBJ1-5; D is undetermined. The CDR3 totals 14 residues. Germline V gives CDR1 MGHDK, CDR2 SYGVNS. The V and J ends lost 1 base and 6 bases respectively, with 10 bases between them. CDR3 DNA sequence: TGTGCCAGCAGTGAATGGTCTAGTTTTCAGCCCCAGCATTTT. Its protein product is CASSEWSSFQPQHF.

CDR3 sequence reads: CASSPMRGLGTDTQYF. As DNA, the CDR3 is TGTGCCAGCAGCCCTATGAGGGGGCTCGGCACAGATACGCAGTATTTT. This chain uses TRBV14 with TRBJ2-3; 7 bases match TRBD1. Germline-derived CDR1 and CDR2 are SGHDN and FVKESK. V shed 4 bases, J shed 1 base, and the junction held 8 bases outside the gene matches. The CDR3 is 16 amino acids.

This clonotype was seen only a few times. The V and J genes are TRBV11-2 and TRBJ2-3; the D call may be TRBD1 or TRBD2 (6 bases each). This CDR3 is built from 15 residues. Deletions cut 1 base from V and 6 bases from J, with 14 bases between. Germline V gene data show CDR1 as SGHAT and CDR2 as FQNNGV. The CDR3 protein is CASSLVAWGADTQYF. The DNA of the CDR3 is TGTGCCAGCAGCTTAGTAGCTTGGGGGGCCGATACGCAGTATTTT.

The chain employs TRBV30 and TRBJ2-7; 7 bases align to TRBD2. The CDR3 extends over 11 amino acids. With V trimmed by 2 bases and J by 6 bases, 1 base remained unmatched. Germline values: CDR1 GTSNPN, CDR2 SVGIG (reference sequence). The CDR3 nucleotides are TGTGCCTGGAGTAGCGGGGTCGAGCAGTACTTC. It encodes CAWSSGVEQYF.

This chain uses TRBV20-1 with TRBJ2-3; 8 bases map to TRBD1. V shed 0 bases, J shed 3 bases, and the junction held 8 bases outside the gene matches. CDR1 and CDR2 from the germline V gene are DFQATT and SNEGSKA (reference sequence). The CDR3 consists of 16 residues. The CDR3 region is CSARDWDRILTDTQYF. CDR3 DNA sequence: TGCAGTGCTAGAGATTGGGACAGGATTTTGACAGATACGCAGTATTTT.

In its sample, this clonotype was seen a few times. The rearrangement joins TRBV11-2 to TRBJ2-4; 9 bases are a match to TRBD1. In germline, CDR1 is SGHAT, CDR2 FQNNGV. J was trimmed by 6 bases and V by 6 bases; bases with no gene match: 6. This CDR3 is 14 amino acids long. The CDR3 protein is CASSGQGPTNIQYF. As DNA, the CDR3 is TGTGCCAGCAGTGGACAGGGGCCAACAAACATTCAGTACTTC.

This clonotype has a handful of counts. This chain links TRBV7-9 with TRBJ1-1; a weak D match, TRBD1 (5 bases). The V gene lost 8 bases and the J gene lost 1 base, with 14 bases spanning the gap. The CDR3 is made up of 14 amino acids. Germline V gives CDR1 SEHNR, CDR2 FQNEAQ (reference sequence). The CDR3 DNA follows: TGTGCCAGCCGATCCGGGACGGAGAACACTGAAGCTTTCTTT. Translated: CASRSGTENTEAFF.

This chain connects TRBV5-5 to TRBJ2-7; the D gene is possibly TRBD2 (5 bases). The CDR3 is 14 amino acids. Trimming took off 0 bases at V and 2 bases at J, with 9 bases between the two ends. The germline gives CDR1 SGHKS, CDR2 YYEKEE (reference sequence). CDR3 residues: CASSLAEGAYEQYV. The CDR3 nucleotides read TGTGCCAGCAGCTTGGCCGAGGGAGCCTACGAGCAGTACGTC.

This chain connects TRBV6-2 or TRBV6-3 to TRBJ1-3; D ambiguous. This CDR3 is 14 amino acids long. The V end lost 6 bases, the J end lost 2 bases, and 11 bases lay between the germline ends. The germline gives CDR1 MNHEY, CDR2 SVGEGT. The CDR3 sequence is CASRMAGAGNTIYF. CDR3 sequence (DNA): TGTGCCAGCAGAATGGCAGGCGCTGGAAACACCATATATTTT.

The rearrangement uses TRBV12-3 or TRBV12-4 and TRBJ2-2; 11 bases line up with TRBD1. Losses at the gene ends were 6 bases for V and 5 bases for J; bases not matched to a gene: 11. The length of the CDR3 is 17 residues. DNA of the CDR3: TGTGCCAGCAGCAGTACACGGACAGGGGGCTTAACCGGGGAGCTGTTTTTT. It is translated as CASSSTRTGGLTGELFF.

J is TRBJ2-3 and V is TRBV2; TRBD1 matches 10 bases. The CDR3 has 17 residues. Germline assignment: CDR1 SNHLY and CDR2 FYNNEI. The V segment lost 6 bases and the J segment 6 bases; nucleotides outside the gene matches: 15. The CDR3 bases are TGTGCCAGCAGGGGGGATCGGGGACAGGGGATCAAGGATACGCAGTATTTT. Its protein is CASRGDRGQGIKDTQYF.

This clonotype was recorded only once. CDR3 nucleotide sequence: TGCAGTGGCTCGGACACGTATGGCTACACCTTC. Protein: CSGSDTYGYTF. The rearrangement joins TRBV20-1 to TRBJ1-2, with D possibly being TRBD1 (5 bases). Germline-derived CDR1 and CDR2 are DFQATT and SNEGSKA (reference sequence). V dropped 7 bases and J dropped 5 bases, with 11 bases sitting between them. This CDR3 region has 11 residues.

This clonotype was counted a few times. This chain joins TRBV7-2 and TRBJ2-1; 7 bases agree with TRBD1. CDR1 and CDR2 (germline): SGHTA, FQGNSA. Germline trimming cut 2 bases from V and 6 bases from J; bases unmatched to any gene: 7. The CDR3 sequence is 15 residues long. Here the CDR3 reads CASSLSRAGGNEQFF. The CDR3 DNA reads as TGTGCCAGCAGCTTATCGAGGGCAGGGGGCAATGAGCAGTTCTTC.

CDR3 protein: CAGGRTNYGYTF. CDR3 bases: TGTGCCGGCGGGAGAACTAACTATGGCTACACCTTC. This chain joins TRBV2 and TRBJ1-2; D is unclear. V was trimmed by 11 bases and J by 0 bases, leaving 10 bases between them. Germline loops: CDR1 SNHLY, CDR2 FYNNEI. This CDR3 comprises 12 residues.

The genes are TRBV11-2 and TRBJ1-1; D not certain. Germline lookup yields CDR1 SGHAT and CDR2 FQNNGV. V shed 4 bases and J shed 3 bases, with 12 bases lying between them. This CDR3 is 14 amino acids long. The CDR3 DNA follows: TGTGCCAGCAGCTCTCCTCTTTGGGACACTGAAGCTTTCTTT. It specifies CASSSPLWDTEAFF.

In this sample, this clonotype turned up a few times. An end of the junction does not agree with germline; a read error may underlie this. The chain carries TRBV6-1 and TRBJ2-7; TRBD1 agrees at 8 bases. Germline CDR1 and CDR2: MNHNS and SASEGT. The CDR3 is 13 amino acids. The CDR3 DNA follows: TGCGTTGTTAGGGGACAGGCCTTATACGAGCAGTACTTC. Protein sequence: CVVRGQALYEQYF.